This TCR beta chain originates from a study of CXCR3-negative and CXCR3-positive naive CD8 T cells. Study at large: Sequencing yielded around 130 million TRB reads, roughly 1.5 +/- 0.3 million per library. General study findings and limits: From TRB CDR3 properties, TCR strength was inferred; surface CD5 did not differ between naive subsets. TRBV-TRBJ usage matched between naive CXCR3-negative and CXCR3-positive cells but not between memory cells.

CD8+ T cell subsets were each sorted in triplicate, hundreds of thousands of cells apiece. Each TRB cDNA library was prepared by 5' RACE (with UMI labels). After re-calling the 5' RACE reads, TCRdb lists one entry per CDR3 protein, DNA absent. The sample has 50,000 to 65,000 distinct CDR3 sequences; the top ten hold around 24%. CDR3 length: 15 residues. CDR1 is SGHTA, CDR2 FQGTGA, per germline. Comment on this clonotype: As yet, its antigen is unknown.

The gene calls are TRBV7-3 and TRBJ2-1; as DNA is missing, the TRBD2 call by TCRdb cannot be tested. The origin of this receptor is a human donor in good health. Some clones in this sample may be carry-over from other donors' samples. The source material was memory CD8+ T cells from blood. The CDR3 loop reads CASSLTTSRINEQFF.